This is a list of T cell receptor beta chains from one sample in a study of OX40 agonist ivuxolimab in advanced cancers. The repertoire was sequenced with immunoSEQ multiplex PCR; TCRdb's copy has only in-frame clones and lacks some. Of tens of thousands of clones in the sample, about 93% were seen once. The material was CD4+ or CD8+ T cells sorted from blood, obtained in a trial of the OX40 agonist ivuxolimab. These TCRs come from an adult with an advanced solid tumor such as melanoma, head and neck, liver or kidney cancer. CDR3s include the opening cysteine and the closing phenylalanine or tryptophan. The D gene is left open where the match is weak. For some rows the clone size is stated as once, few or many, or as a class when expanded; others skip it.

TRBJ2-7,-,TRBV4-3,-,TGCGCCAGCAGCCAATTTTCGATGTCGGGGAACGAGCAGTACTTC,CASSQFSMSGNEQYF
TRBJ1-4,-,TRBV4-1,-,TGCGCCAGCAGCCAAGAGGGAGTCTCGGAAAAACTGTTTTTT,CASSQEGVSEKLFF
TRBJ1-3,-,TRBV7-9,-,TGTGCCAGCAGAGCGACAGGTGGTATTTCTGGAAACACCATATATTTT,CASRATGGISGNTIYF
TRBJ2-2,few,TRBV14,-,TGTGCCAGCAGCCAAGGGGCGGGCCCGAACACCGGGGAGCTGTTTTTT,CASSQGAGPNTGELFF
TRBJ2-5,-,TRBV7-2,TRBD1,TGTGCCAGCAGCTGGCGGACAGGTCAAGAGACCCAGTACTTC,CASSWRTGQETQYF
TRBJ2-1,-,TRBV29-1,-,TGCAGCGTTGAAGATCTGCGGCAGGGATCCTACAATGAGCAGTTCTTC,CSVEDLRQGSYNEQFF
TRBJ2-1,-,TRBV2,TRBD2,TGTGCCAGCAGCGAACTAGCGGGAACCTACAATGAGCAGTTCTTC,CASSELAGTYNEQFF
TRBJ1-1,-,TRBV6-5,-,TGTGCCAGCAGTTACAGAGGGCTAGCGAACACTGAAGCTTTCTTT,CASSYRGLANTEAFF
TRBJ2-6,once,TRBV7-9,-,TGTGCCAGCAGCTTCGAGGCCCTTTCTGGGGCCAACGTCCTGACTTTC,CASSFEALSGANVLTF
TRBJ2-1,-,TRBV19,-,TGTGCCAGTATGGGGCTTAGCTCCTACAATGAGCAGTTCTTC,CASMGLSSYNEQFF
TRBJ2-5,-,TRBV5-1,TRBD2,TGCGCCAGCAGCCCTGGTAGTCTAGCGGGAGTGGGTGAGACCCAGTACTTC,CASSPGSLAGVGETQYF
TRBJ2-5,-,TRBV6-5,TRBD1,TGTGCCAGCAGTTTTCAATTGACAGGGTCAACGACCCAGTACTTC,CASSFQLTGSTTQYF
TRBJ1-4,-,TRBV5-1,-,TGCGCCAGCAGATGGGACTCAAGTAATGAAAAACTGTTTTTT,CASRWDSSNEKLFF
TRBJ2-2,-,TRBV5-1,TRBD1,TGCGCCAGCAGCACCGACAGGGGGCTGGGCGGGGAGCTGTTTTTT,CASSTDRGLGGELFF
TRBJ2-1,-,TRBV6-5,-,TGTGCCAGCAGTTACGCGGGGCCTTTCGTCAATGAGCAGTTCTTC,CASSYAGPFVNEQFF
TRBJ2-7,-,TRBV18,-,TGTGCCAGCTCACCAGGCGGCGAGCAGTACTTC,CASSPGGEQYF
TRBJ2-4,-,TRBV7-3,TRBD2,TGTGCCAGCAGCTTGGGACAGCTTCTAGCGGGGGACAAAAACATTCAGTACTTC,CASSLGQLLAGDKNIQYF
TRBJ2-5,-,TRBV2,TRBD1,TGTGCCAGCAGCCGGGACAGGGCCCAAGAGACCCAGTACTTC,CASSRDRAQETQYF
TRBJ1-1,-,TRBV2,-,TGTGCCAGCAGTGCAGTCAGGTCGGGGACTGAAGCTTTCTTT,CASSAVRSGTEAFF
TRBJ1-5,few,TRBV19,-,TGTGCCATCTCGACTGCGGGTCAGCCCCAGCATTTT,CAISTAGQPQHF